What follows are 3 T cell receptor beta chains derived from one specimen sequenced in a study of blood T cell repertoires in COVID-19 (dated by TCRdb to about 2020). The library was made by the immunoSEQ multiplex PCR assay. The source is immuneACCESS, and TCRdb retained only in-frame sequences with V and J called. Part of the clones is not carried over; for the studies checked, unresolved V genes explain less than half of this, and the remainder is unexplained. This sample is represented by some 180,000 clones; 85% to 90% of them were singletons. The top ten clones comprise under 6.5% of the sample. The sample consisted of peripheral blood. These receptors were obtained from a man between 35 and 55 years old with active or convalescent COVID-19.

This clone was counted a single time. The CDR3 spells CASSIVAYVDTEAFF. The CDR3 DNA reads TGTGCCAGTAGTATAGTGGCTTATGTGGACACTGAAGCTTTCTTT. The chain uses TRBV19 and TRBJ1-1, with unresolved D. The CDR3 consists of 15 residues. V lost 1 base, J lost 3 bases, and 12 bases lay in between. The germline CDR1 and CDR2 sequences are LNHDA and SQIVND (reference sequence).

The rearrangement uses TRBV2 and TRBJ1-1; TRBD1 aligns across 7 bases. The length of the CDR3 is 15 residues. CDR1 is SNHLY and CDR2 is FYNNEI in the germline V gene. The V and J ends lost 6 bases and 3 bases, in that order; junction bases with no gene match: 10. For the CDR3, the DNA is TGTGCCAGCAGGAATTCACAGGGGACGCACACTGAAGCTTTCTTT. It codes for CASRNSQGTHTEAFF.

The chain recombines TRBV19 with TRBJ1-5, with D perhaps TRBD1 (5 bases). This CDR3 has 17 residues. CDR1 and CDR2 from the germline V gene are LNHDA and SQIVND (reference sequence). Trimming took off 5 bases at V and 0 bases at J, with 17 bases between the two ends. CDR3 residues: CASSGGSRGYSNQPQHF. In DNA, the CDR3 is TGTGCCAGTAGTGGCGGCTCTCGGGGGTATAGCAATCAGCCCCAGCATTTT.